Presented here are 15 T cell receptor beta chains from one specimen sequenced in a study of CD8 T cells in Susac syndrome. RNA totalling roughly 0.45 to 1 ug underwent reverse transcription with random hexamers. In TCRdb, the immunoSEQ multiplex PCR reads were re-called with MiXCR into one record per CDR3 protein. The repertoire includes 300,000 to 350,000 distinct CDR3 sequences, 92% of them detected once, and about 0.07% sits in the top ten. Sequenced material: CD4+ T cells from PBMCs. The receptors here all came from a human donor with multiple sclerosis.

The V call is TRBV4-1, the J call TRBJ2-1; the match to TRBD2 covers 9 bases. With V trimmed by 4 bases and J by 3 bases, 10 bases remained unmatched. The CDR3 spans 17 residues. Germline CDR1 MGHRA, CDR2 YSYEKL. The CDR3 loop reads CASSRSSAGGIYNEQFF. The CDR3 nucleotides are TGCGCCAGCAGCCGAAGCTCAGCGGGGGGAATCTACAATGAGCAGTTCTTC.

The chain uses TRBV29-1 and TRBJ1-1; TRBD1 matches at 7 bases. The CDR3 spans 14 residues. Unmatched junction bases numbered 7, after V lost 6 bases and J lost 0 bases. Germline V gene data show CDR1 as SQVTM and CDR2 as ANQGSEA. This CDR3 is CSVTRTGMNTEAFF. In DNA, the CDR3 is TGCAGCGTAACCCGGACAGGCATGAACACTGAAGCTTTCTTT.

This clonotype showed up just once. The V call is TRBV23-1, the J call TRBJ1-4, with unresolved D. TRBV23-1 is labeled an ORF, and its function is uncertain. V was cut by 4 bases and J by 4 bases, with 19 bases left in between. There are 17 residues in the CDR3. This CDR3 reads CASSPRRTLPRNEKLFF. The CDR3 DNA sequence: TGCGCCAGCAGTCCGCGACGGACTCTCCCTCGTAATGAAAAACTGTTTTTT.

This chain links TRBV7-9 with TRBJ2-2; 10 nucleotides match TRBD1. V gave up 3 bases and J gave up 1 base; unmatched junction bases: 5. The CDR3 sequence is 17 residues long. CDR1 is SEHNR and CDR2 is FQNEAQ in the germline V gene (reference sequence). CDR3 sequence reads: CASSFRQGAENTGELFF. Here the CDR3 DNA reads TGTGCCAGCAGCTTTCGACAGGGGGCTGAGAACACCGGGGAGCTGTTTTTT.

V is TRBV4-3 and J is TRBJ2-1; D is ambiguous. Germline CDR1 reads LGHNA; CDR2 reads YSLEER. The CDR3 covers 13 residues. Trimming cost V 0 bases and J 7 bases, with 7 bases left between them. CDR3 nucleotide sequence: TGCGCCAGCAGCCAAGATCTTTTGAATGAGCAGTTCTTC. Its protein is CASSQDLLNEQFF.

The chain links TRBV5-6 to TRBJ2-7, with 9 bases identical to TRBD2. V lost 5 bases to trimming and J lost 3 bases; unmatched junction nucleotides: 12. CDR1 and CDR2 (germline): SGHDT, YYEEEE. The CDR3 has 16 amino acids. In nucleotides, the CDR3 is TGTGCCAGCAGTTTTGCAGGTCTAGCGGGGATCTACGAGCAGTACTTC. This gives the protein CASSFAGLAGIYEQYF.

The rearrangement links TRBV20-1 to TRBJ2-2; TRBD2 matches at 12 bases. CDR3 length: 14 residues. Trimming took 3 bases from V and 4 from J; bases not matched to a gene: 0. CDR1 is DFQATT and CDR2 is SNEGSKA in the germline V gene (reference sequence). The CDR3 is CSARGLAGTGELFF. The CDR3 nucleotides read TGCAGTGCTAGGGGACTAGCGGGCACCGGGGAGCTGTTTTTT.

This chain links TRBV24-1 with TRBJ2-1; 8 bases agree with TRBD2. The CDR3 covers 16 residues. Per the germline V gene, CDR1 is KGHDR and CDR2 is SFDVKD. The V gene end was trimmed by 0 bases and the J gene end by 7 bases; junction bases not matched to a gene: 7. Written as DNA, the CDR3 is TGTGCCACCAGTGATTTGGGAGGGACTAGTCAGAATGAGCAGTTCTTC. Translated: CATSDLGGTSQNEQFF.

This chain joins TRBV7-9 and TRBJ1-4; a weak D match, TRBD1 (6 bases). V was clipped by 0 bases and J by 7 bases, with 21 bases between them. CDR3 length: 18 amino acids. The germline V gene has CDR1 SEHNR and CDR2 FQNEAQ (reference sequence). DNA of the CDR3: TGTGCCAGCAGCTTAGCCTCTCAGTCCGGGGGCAGGGGTGAAAAACTGTTTTTT. Translated, it gives CASSLASQSGGRGEKLFF.

The chain is built from TRBV7-9 and TRBJ1-1, with D possibly TRBD1 on 6 matching bases. Trimming shortened V by 5 bases and J by 6 bases, and 13 bases separated the two germline ends. The CDR3 covers 13 residues. Germline V gene data show CDR1 as SEHNR and CDR2 as FQNEAQ (reference sequence). CDR3 sequence: CASSLATGSEAFF. The CDR3 DNA sequence: TGTGCCAGCAGCCTTGCCACAGGGTCTGAAGCTTTCTTT.

The chain joins TRBV7-2 to TRBJ2-5, with 7 bases aligning to TRBD2. There are 14 residues in the CDR3. The V and J ends lost 3 bases and 4 bases, in that order; junction bases with no gene match: 5. Germline lookup yields CDR1 SGHTA and CDR2 FQGNSA. CDR3 region: CASSFSTSTETQYF. The CDR3 bases are TGTGCCAGCAGCTTCTCGACTAGCACAGAGACCCAGTACTTC.

The V and J genes are TRBV6-5 and TRBJ1-2; 7 bases are shared with TRBD1. Germline V gene data show CDR1 as MNHEY and CDR2 as SVGAGI. Germline trimming cut 6 bases from V and 8 bases from J; bases unmatched to any gene: 12. The CDR3 is 14 amino acids. The CDR3 sequence is CASSRGGGGGGYTF. CDR3 DNA sequence: TGTGCCAGCAGCCGCGGAGGGGGCGGCGGAGGCTACACCTTC.

The chain is built from TRBV29-1 and TRBJ2-3; the D call may be TRBD1 or TRBD2 (5 bases each). The ends were cut back, 7 bases at V and 4 bases at J, with 12 bases in the middle. Germline V CDR1 and CDR2: SQVTM, ANQGSEA. There are 12 residues in the CDR3. The CDR3 reads CSGDGGADTQYF. The CDR3 DNA reads TGCAGCGGTGATGGGGGAGCAGATACGCAGTATTTT.

The V call is TRBV7-8, the J call TRBJ1-5; no definite D call. Germline V lookup: CDR1 SGHVS, CDR2 FQNEAQ. V was shortened by 6 bases and J by 4 bases, with 10 bases between the two germline ends. This CDR3 is built from 13 residues. In DNA, the CDR3 is TGTGCCAGCAGTCATCAGAGAAATCAGCCCCAGCATTTT. Translating it yields CASSHQRNQPQHF.

The chain recombines TRBV6-4 with TRBJ2-3; D assignment may be TRBD1 or TRBD2 (5 bases each). Germline loops: CDR1 MRHNA, CDR2 SNTAGT. CDR3 size: 14 residues. The V gene lost 0 bases and the J gene lost 1 base, with 5 bases spanning the gap. This CDR3 is CASSDSGGTDTQYF. The CDR3 DNA follows: TGTGCCAGCAGTGACTCGGGGGGCACAGATACGCAGTATTTT.